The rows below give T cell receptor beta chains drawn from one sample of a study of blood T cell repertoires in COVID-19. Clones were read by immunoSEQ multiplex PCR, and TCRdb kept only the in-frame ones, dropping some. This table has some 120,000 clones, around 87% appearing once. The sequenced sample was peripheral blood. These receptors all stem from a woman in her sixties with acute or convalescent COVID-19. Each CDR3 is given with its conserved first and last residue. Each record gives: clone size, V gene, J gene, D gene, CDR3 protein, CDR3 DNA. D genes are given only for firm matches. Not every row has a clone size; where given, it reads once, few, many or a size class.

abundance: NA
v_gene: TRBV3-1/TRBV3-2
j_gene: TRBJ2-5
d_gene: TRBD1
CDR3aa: CASSQSWRGGVGETQYF
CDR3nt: TGTGCCAGCAGCCAAAGTTGGAGAGGGGGCGTGGGAGAGACCCAGTACTTC

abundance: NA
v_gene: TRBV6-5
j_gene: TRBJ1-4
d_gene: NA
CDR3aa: CASSYEPLPNEKLFF
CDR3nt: TGTGCCAGCAGTTACGAGCCCCTTCCTAATGAAAAACTGTTTTTT

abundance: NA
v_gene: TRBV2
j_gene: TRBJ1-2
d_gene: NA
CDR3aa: CASSLQGPNYGYTF
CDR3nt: TGTGCCAGCAGTCTACAGGGACCGAACTATGGCTACACCTTC

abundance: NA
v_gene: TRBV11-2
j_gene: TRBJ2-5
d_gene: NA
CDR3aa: CASSTDETLAGETQYF
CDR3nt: TGTGCCAGCAGCACTGATGAGACCCTGGCAGGGGAGACCCAGTACTTC

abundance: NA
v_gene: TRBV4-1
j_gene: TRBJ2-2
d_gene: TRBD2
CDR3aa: CASSLDSGSVYTGELFF
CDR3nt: TGCGCCAGCAGCCTAGATAGCGGGAGCGTCTACACCGGGGAGCTGTTTTTT

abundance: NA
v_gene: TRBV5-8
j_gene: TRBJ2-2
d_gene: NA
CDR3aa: CASSPLSRTGELFF
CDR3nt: TGTGCCAGCAGCCCCCTGAGCCGGACCGGGGAGCTGTTTTTT

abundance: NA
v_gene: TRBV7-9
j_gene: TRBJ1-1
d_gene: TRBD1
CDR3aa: CASSLRQGSAEAFF
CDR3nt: TGTGCCAGCAGCTTGAGACAGGGTTCGGCTGAAGCTTTCTTT

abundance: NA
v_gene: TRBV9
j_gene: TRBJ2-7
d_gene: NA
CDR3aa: CASSVDLASKQYF
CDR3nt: TGTGCCAGCAGCGTAGACCTAGCGAGCAAGCAGTACTTC

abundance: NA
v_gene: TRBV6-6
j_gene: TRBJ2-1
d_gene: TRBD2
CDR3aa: CASSKRLAEYNEQFF
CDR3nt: TGTGCCAGCAGTAAACGACTAGCGGAGTACAATGAGCAGTTCTTC

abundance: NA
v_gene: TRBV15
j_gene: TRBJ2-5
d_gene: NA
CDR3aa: CATSSTPRVGETQYF
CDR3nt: TGTGCCACCAGCAGCACCCCCAGGGTCGGGGAGACCCAGTACTTC

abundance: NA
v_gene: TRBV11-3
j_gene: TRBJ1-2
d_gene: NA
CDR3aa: CASSLAAGDGYTF
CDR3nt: TGTGCCAGCAGCTTAGCGGCGGGGGATGGCTACACCTTC

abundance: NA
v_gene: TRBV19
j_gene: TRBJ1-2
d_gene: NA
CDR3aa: CASSMVLGGYGYTF
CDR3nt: TGTGCCAGTAGTATGGTCCTCGGAGGGTATGGCTACACCTTC

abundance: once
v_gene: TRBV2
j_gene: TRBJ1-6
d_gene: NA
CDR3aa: CASEEVVNSPLHF
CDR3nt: TGTGCCAGCGAGGAAGTAGTAAATTCACCCCTCCACTTT

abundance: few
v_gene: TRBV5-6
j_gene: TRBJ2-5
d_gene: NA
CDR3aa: CASSLVGGRKETQYF
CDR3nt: TGTGCCAGCAGCTTAGTGGGGGGACGGAAAGAGACCCAGTACTTC

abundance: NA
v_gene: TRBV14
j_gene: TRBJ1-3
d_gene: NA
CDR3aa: CASSQKVAATIYF
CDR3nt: TGTGCCAGCAGCCAGAAAGTCGCCGCGACCATATATTTT

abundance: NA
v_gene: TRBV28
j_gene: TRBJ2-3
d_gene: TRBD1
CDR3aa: CASSLTGAGGSYF
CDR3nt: TGTGCCAGCAGTTTAACCGGGGCAGGGGGTAGTTATTTT

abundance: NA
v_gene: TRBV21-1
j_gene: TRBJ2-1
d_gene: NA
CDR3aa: CASGHPTGRWRDCSYNEQFF
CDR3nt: TGTGCCAGCGGCCACCCTACAGGAAGATGGCGGGATTGCTCCTACAATGAGCAGTTCTTC

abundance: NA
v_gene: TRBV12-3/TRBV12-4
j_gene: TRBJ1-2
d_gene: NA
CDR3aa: CASSPGHSGYTF
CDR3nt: TGTGCCAGCAGCCCGGGACATAGTGGCTACACCTTC

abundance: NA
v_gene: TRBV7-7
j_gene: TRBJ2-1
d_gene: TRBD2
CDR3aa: CASSSGLAGGGNEQFF
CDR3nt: TGTGCTAGCAGCTCGGGACTAGCGGGAGGCGGCAATGAGCAGTTCTTC

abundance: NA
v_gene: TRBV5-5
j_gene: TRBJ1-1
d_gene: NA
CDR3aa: CASSLMTLNTEAFF
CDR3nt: TGTGCCAGCAGCTTGATGACTTTGAACACTGAAGCTTTCTTT

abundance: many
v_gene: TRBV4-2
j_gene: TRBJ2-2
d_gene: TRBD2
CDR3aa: CASSQEYGTSDNGELFF
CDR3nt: TGTGCCAGCAGCCAAGAGTATGGGACTAGCGATAACGGGGAGCTGTTTTTT

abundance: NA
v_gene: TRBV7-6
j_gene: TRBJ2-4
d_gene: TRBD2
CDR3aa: CASSSTAGGLYF
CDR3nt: TGTGCCAGCAGCTCCACAGCGGGAGGACTCTACTTC

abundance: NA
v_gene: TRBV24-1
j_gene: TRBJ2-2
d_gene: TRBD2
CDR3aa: CATSDRLAGVSSRDTGELFF
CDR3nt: TGTGCCACCAGTGATCGACTAGCGGGAGTTAGTAGTCGGGACACCGGGGAGCTGTTTTTT

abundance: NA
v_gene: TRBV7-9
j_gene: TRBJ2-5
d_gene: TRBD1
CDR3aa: CASSGDRGREETQYF
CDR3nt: TGTGCCAGCAGCGGCGACAGGGGGCGCGAAGAGACCCAGTACTTC

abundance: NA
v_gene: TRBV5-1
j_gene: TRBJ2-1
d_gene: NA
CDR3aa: CASSLGRGTYNEQFF
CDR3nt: TGCGCCAGCAGCTTGGGCCGAGGGACCTACAATGAGCAGTTCTTC

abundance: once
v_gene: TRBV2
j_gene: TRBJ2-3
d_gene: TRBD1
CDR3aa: CASRVGQGDTQYF
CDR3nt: TGTGCCAGCAGGGTGGGACAGGGAGATACGCAGTATTTT

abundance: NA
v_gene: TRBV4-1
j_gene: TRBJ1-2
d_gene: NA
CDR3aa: CASSQTTGLGGYTF
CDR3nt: TGCGCCAGCAGCCAGACGACAGGCCTCGGAGGCTACACCTTC

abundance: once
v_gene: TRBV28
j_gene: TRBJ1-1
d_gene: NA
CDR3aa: CASSLYGDTEAFF
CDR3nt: TGTGCCAGCAGTTTGTACGGTGACACTGAAGCTTTCTTT

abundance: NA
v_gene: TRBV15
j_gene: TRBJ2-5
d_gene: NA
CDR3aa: CATSNPTLYSTGEETQYF
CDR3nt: TGTGCCACCAGCAATCCCACCCTGTACTCGACGGGGGAAGAGACCCAGTACTTC

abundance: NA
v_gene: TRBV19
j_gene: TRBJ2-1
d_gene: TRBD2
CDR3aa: CASSTSGRADEQFF
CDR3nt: TGTGCCAGTAGTACTAGCGGGAGAGCCGATGAGCAGTTCTTC

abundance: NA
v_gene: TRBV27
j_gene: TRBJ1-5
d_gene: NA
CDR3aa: CASSPAGRSAQHF
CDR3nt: TGTGCCAGCAGTCCGGCCGGGAGGTCGGCCCAGCATTTT

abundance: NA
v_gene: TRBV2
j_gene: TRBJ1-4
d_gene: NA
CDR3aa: CASSSGNEKLFF
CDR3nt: TGTGCCAGCAGCTCAGGGAATGAAAAACTGTTTTTT

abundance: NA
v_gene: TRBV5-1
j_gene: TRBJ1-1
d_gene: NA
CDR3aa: CASSLSRPPGNTEAFF
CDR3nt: TGCGCCAGCAGCTTGTCGCGGCCCCCTGGGAACACTGAAGCTTTCTTT

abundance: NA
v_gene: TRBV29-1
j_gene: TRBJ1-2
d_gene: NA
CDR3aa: CRFLGLGYTF
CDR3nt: TGCAGGTTCTTGGGGCTTGGCTACACCTTC

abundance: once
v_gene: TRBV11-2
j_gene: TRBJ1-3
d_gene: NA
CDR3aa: CASSQQGTGNTIYF
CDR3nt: TGTGCCAGCAGTCAGCAGGGTACGGGAAACACCATATATTTT

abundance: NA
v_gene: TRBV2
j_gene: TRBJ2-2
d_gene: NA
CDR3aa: CASRVQGLNTGELFF
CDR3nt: TGTGCCAGCAGGGTACAGGGATTGAACACCGGGGAGCTGTTTTTT

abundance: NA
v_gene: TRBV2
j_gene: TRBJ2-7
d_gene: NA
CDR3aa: CASSETWYEQYF
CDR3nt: TGTGCCAGCAGCGAGACTTGGTACGAGCAGTACTTC

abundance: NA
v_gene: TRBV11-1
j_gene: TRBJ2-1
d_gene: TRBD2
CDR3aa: CASSRVGTSGRKGQFF
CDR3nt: TGTGCCAGCAGCCGTGTCGGGACTAGCGGGAGAAAAGGGCAGTTCTTC

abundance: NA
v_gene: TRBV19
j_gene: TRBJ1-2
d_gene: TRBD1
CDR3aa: CASASRQGDGYTF
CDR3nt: TGTGCCAGCGCTAGCCGACAGGGTGACGGCTACACCTTC

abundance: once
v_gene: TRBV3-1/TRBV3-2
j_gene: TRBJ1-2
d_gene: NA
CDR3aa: CASSQGVRNYGYTF
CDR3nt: TGTGCCAGCAGCCAAGGAGTCAGGAACTATGGCTACACCTTC

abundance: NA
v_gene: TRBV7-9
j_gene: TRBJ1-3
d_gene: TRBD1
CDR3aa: CASSFNRGRNTIYF
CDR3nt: TGTGCCAGCAGCTTCAACAGGGGGAGGAACACCATATATTTT

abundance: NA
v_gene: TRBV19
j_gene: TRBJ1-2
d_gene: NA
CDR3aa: CASSKLYGYTF
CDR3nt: TGTGCCAGTAGTAAGCTCTATGGCTACACCTTC

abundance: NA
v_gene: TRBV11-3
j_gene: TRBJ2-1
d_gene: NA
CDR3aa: CASSFGGASSYNEQFF
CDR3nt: TGTGCCAGCAGCTTCGGGGGAGCGAGCTCCTACAATGAGCAGTTCTTC

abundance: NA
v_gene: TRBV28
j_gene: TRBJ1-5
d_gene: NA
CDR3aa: CASSLLWPQHF
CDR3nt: TGTGCCAGCAGTTTACTTTGGCCCCAGCATTTT

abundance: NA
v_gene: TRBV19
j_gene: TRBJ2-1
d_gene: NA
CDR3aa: CASSQFNEQFF
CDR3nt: TGTGCCAGTAGCCAGTTTAATGAGCAGTTCTTC

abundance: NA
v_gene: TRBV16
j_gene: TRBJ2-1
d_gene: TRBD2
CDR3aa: CASSQRGGRRNEQFF
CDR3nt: TGTGCCAGCAGCCAAAGGGGCGGGAGGAGGAATGAGCAGTTCTTC

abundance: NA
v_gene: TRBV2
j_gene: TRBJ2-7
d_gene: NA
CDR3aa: CASSVGAREYEQYF
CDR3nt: TGTGCCAGCAGCGTTGGCGCGAGGGAATACGAGCAGTACTTC

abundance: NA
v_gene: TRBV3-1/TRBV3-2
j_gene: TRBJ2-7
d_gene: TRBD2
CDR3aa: CASSPPGLAGARQYF
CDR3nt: TGTGCCAGCAGCCCCCCGGGACTAGCGGGAGCGCGGCAGTACTTC

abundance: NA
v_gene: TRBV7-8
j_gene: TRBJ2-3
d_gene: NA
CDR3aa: CASSLGRLTDTQYF
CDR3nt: TGTGCCAGCAGCTTAGGAAGACTCACAGATACGCAGTATTTT

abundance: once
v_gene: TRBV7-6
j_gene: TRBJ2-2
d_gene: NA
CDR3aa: CASSLGQINTGELFF
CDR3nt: TGTGCCAGCAGCTTAGGACAGATAAACACCGGGGAGCTGTTTTTT

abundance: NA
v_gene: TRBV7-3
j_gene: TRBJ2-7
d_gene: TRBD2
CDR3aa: CASSLAGGDSYEQYF
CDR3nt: TGTGCCAGCAGCTTAGCGGGAGGCGATTCCTACGAGCAGTACTTC

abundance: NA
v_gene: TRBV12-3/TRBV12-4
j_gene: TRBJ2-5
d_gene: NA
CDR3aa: CASSLDQKETQYF
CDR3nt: TGTGCCAGCAGTTTAGATCAGAAAGAGACCCAGTACTTC

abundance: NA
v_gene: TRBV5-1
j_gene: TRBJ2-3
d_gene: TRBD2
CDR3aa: CASSRGLAGATDTQYF
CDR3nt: TGCGCCAGCAGCAGGGGACTAGCGGGAGCTACAGATACGCAGTATTTT

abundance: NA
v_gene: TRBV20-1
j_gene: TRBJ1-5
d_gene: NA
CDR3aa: CSACEDTNQPQHF
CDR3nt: TGCAGTGCTTGTGAGGACACAAATCAGCCCCAGCATTTT

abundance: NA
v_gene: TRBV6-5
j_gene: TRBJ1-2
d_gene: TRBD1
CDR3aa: CASSYSGQGGGYTF
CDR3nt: TGTGCCAGCAGTTACTCGGGACAGGGTGGCGGCTACACCTTC

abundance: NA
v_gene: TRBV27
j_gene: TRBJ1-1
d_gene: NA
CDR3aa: CASRRQGFGTEAFF
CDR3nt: TGTGCCAGCAGGAGGCAGGGGTTTGGTACTGAAGCTTTCTTT

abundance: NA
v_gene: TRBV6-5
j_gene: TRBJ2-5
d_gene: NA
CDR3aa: CASRPIGGETQYF
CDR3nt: TGTGCCAGCAGACCCATAGGAGGGGAGACCCAGTACTTC

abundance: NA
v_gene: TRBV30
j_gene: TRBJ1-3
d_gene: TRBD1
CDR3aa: CAWSFGDRGFGGNTIYF
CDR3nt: TGTGCCTGGAGTTTTGGGGACAGGGGGTTTGGTGGAAACACCATATATTTT

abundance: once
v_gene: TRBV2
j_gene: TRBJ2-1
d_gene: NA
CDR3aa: CASSAYNEQFF
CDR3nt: TGTGCCAGCAGTGCGTACAATGAGCAGTTCTTC